This T cell receptor (beta chain) came from a study of blood T cells in healthy people across ages. This clonotype was detected only a few times. Antigen unknown. Findings of the study overall: Older individuals had lower TCR beta diversity per million T cells (the decline was roughly linear).

V was shortened by 2 bases and J by 4 bases, with 8 bases between the two germline ends. The CDR3 is made up of 13 amino acids. Primers used in a second PCR of about 6 to 11 cycles were a sample-barcoded 5' primer and a J-beta primer mix. Tags on each cDNA molecule came from a template-switch adaptor with 12 random nucleotides. Sequencing of every sample gave 2.5 million or more CDR3-containing paired-end reads. In TCRdb, the 5' RACE reads were re-called with MiXCR into one record per CDR3 protein. The sample records about 970,000 distinct CDR3 sequences, roughly half being singletons. Sequencing used blood. The chain combines TRBV12-3 or TRBV12-4 with TRBJ1-2; TRBD1 might be the D (6 bases). The clonotype comes from a woman aged 60-75 years in good health. The chain's CDR3 is CASSLQGPYGYTF. The CDR3 DNA reads TGTGCCAGCAGTTTACAGGGGCCCTATGGCTACACCTTC.